These 25 T cell receptor beta chains originate from one sample sequenced in a study of T cell responses to AZD1222 COVID-19 vaccine. The repertoire was sequenced with immunoSEQ multiplex PCR; TCRdb's copy has only in-frame clones and lacks some. Of approximately 150,000 clones in the sample, around 90% were seen once. Sequences were derived from peripheral blood, sampled 28 days after the second AZD1222 dose. The receptors were gathered from an adult who received the AZD1222 COVID-19 vaccine.

The rearrangement uses TRBV5-1 and TRBJ1-2; 7 bases are shared with TRBD1. Germline CDR1 SGHRS, CDR2 YFSETQ. The CDR3 runs to 15 residues. V lost 0 bases and J lost 4; bases outside the gene matches: 6. CDR3: CASSLGTTGAYGYTF. The CDR3 nucleotides read TGCGCCAGCAGCTTGGGAACCACAGGGGCCTATGGCTACACCTTC.

This chain links TRBV10-1 with TRBJ2-1; D is possibly TRBD1 (6 bases). The CDR3 totals 15 residues. V was cut by 0 bases and J by 8 bases, with 14 bases left in between. Germline values: CDR1 WNHNN, CDR2 SYGVQD (reference sequence). DNA for the CDR3: TGCGCCAGCAGTGAGTCTAACAGGGTCGGCGATGAGCAGTTCTTC. Protein product: CASSESNRVGDEQFF.

This chain joins TRBV5-1 and TRBJ2-5; 7 bases are shared with TRBD2. The V gene's germline CDR1 is SGHRS and CDR2 YFSETQ. CDR3 length equals 15 residues. V lost 1 base to trimming and J lost 3 bases; unmatched junction nucleotides: 6. As DNA, the CDR3 is TGCGCCAGCAGCTTGCAAGCGGGGCAAGAAGAGACCCAGTACTTC. It is translated as CASSLQAGQEETQYF.

This sequence joins TRBV6-5 and TRBJ2-1; no firm D call. CDR3 length equals 14 residues. CDR1 and CDR2 from the germline V gene are MNHEY and SVGAGI. With 6 bases removed from V and 9 bases from J, the gap between germline ends came to 18 bases. CDR3 DNA sequence: TGTGCCAGCAGACCCCTTTCGGGCATCGGTGAGCAGTTCTTC. It is translated as CASRPLSGIGEQFF.

This clone occurred a few times. The J gene is TRBJ1-1, the V gene TRBV19; no firm D call. Per the germline V gene, CDR1 is LNHDA and CDR2 is SQIVND (reference sequence). The CDR3 spans 12 residues. The V end was cut by 4 bases, the J end by 8 bases, with 11 bases between. The CDR3 here is CASSSLNLEAFF. The CDR3 coding sequence is TGTGCCAGTAGTAGCCTAAATCTAGAAGCTTTCTTT.

The chain links TRBV10-3 to TRBJ2-2; D not resolved. The V and J ends lost 4 bases and 0 bases respectively, with 3 bases between them. Germline CDR1 and CDR2: ENHRY and SYGVKD. This CDR3 is built from 13 residues. The CDR3, as DNA: TGTGCCATCAGTGGCCCGAACACCGGGGAGCTGTTTTTT. Its protein is CAISGPNTGELFF.

CDR3 amino acids: CASSPTGPAGANVLTF. As DNA, the CDR3 is TGTGCCAGCTCACCGACAGGGCCGGCTGGGGCCAACGTCCTGACTTTC. The chain employs TRBV18 and TRBJ2-6; 7 nucleotides match TRBD1. V lost 3 bases and J lost 2; bases outside the gene matches: 4. Looked up from germline, CDR1 is KGHSH and CDR2 is LQKENI. CDR3 length: 16 amino acids.

CDR3 protein: CASSEASGYNEQFF. The CDR3, as DNA: TGCGCCAGCAGTGAGGCTAGCGGGTACAATGAGCAGTTCTTC. The V call is TRBV10-1, the J call TRBJ2-1, with TRBD2 matching 8 bases. Germline CDR1 reads WNHNN; CDR2 reads SYGVQD (reference sequence). V was pared by 2 bases and J by 4 bases, with 1 base of the junction left unmatched. The CDR3 extends over 14 amino acids.

This rearrangement joins TRBV6-2 or TRBV6-3 to TRBJ2-1, with 12 bases matching TRBD1. The CDR3 length is 15 residues. The trim removed 2 bases at V and 8 bases at J, leaving 4 bases unmatched. The V gene's germline CDR1 is MNHEY and CDR2 SVGEGT. The CDR3 coding sequence is TGTGCCAGCAGTTACGGGACAGGGGGCCTGTATGAGCAGTTCTTC. Amino acid sequence: CASSYGTGGLYEQFF.

The gene calls are TRBV7-9 and TRBJ2-1; the D is unclear. CDR3 length equals 15 residues. Between the trimmed V and J ends, which lost 8 bases and 1 base, there was a span of 15 bases. Per germline, CDR1 SEHNR and CDR2 FQNEAQ (reference sequence). The chain's CDR3 is CASPVSLGSYNEQFF. The DNA of the CDR3 is TGTGCCAGCCCAGTCTCCCTAGGGTCCTACAATGAGCAGTTCTTC.

The V gene is TRBV5-1, the J gene TRBJ2-2; 8 bases line up with TRBD2. Germline loops: CDR1 SGHRS, CDR2 YFSETQ. With V trimmed by 5 bases and J by 0 bases, 6 bases remained unmatched. The CDR3 sequence is 16 residues long. In DNA, the CDR3 is TGCGCCAGCAGTTCCATAGCGGGACCGAACACCGGGGAGCTGTTTTTT. Its translation is CASSSIAGPNTGELFF.

This sequence joins TRBV28 and TRBJ2-1; no clear D gene. Trimming removed 6 bases at V and 6 bases at J, with 12 bases between. CDR3 size: 13 residues. CDR1 MDHEN and CDR2 SYDVKM come from the germline V gene. The CDR3 loop reads CASSLAGGNEQFF. The CDR3 DNA is TGTGCCAGCAGCCTCGCAGGTGGCAATGAGCAGTTCTTC. The full variable domain, its missing parts supplied by reference TRBV28 and TRBJ2-1, is DVKVTQSSRYLVKRTGEKVFLECVQDMDHENMFWYRQDPGLGLRLIYFSYDVKMKEKGDIPEGYSVSREKKERFSLILESASTNQTSMYLCASSLAGGNEQFFGPGTRLTVL.

The rearrangement links TRBV6-5 to TRBJ2-7; 10 bases are shared with TRBD2. The germline V gene has CDR1 MNHEY and CDR2 SVGAGI. V was clipped by 2 bases and J by 0 bases; unmatched bases: 1. The CDR3 runs to 15 residues. CDR3 in DNA: TGTGCCAGCAGTTACCCTAGCGGGGGCTCCTACGAGCAGTACTTC. This translates into CASSYPSGGSYEQYF.

This chain joins TRBV7-9 and TRBJ2-7; 7 bases line up with TRBD2. CDR1 is SEHNR and CDR2 is FQNEAQ in the germline V gene (reference sequence). The CDR3 has 13 residues. The junction had 9 bases not matched to a gene; V was cut back by 8 bases and J by 5 bases. The CDR3 region has the DNA TGTGCCAGCGAGGGAGGGCTTCAAGACGAGCAGTACTTC. Its protein product is CASEGGLQDEQYF.

CDR3 DNA: TGCAGCGTTGAATTCACCTACAATGAGCAGTTCTTC. Translating it yields CSVEFTYNEQFF. This chain uses TRBV29-1 with TRBJ2-1, with D unclear. Germline loops: CDR1 SQVTM, CDR2 ANQGSEA. The CDR3 has 12 amino acids. Trimming took off 2 bases at V and 2 bases at J, with 4 bases between the two ends.

The V gene is TRBV6-2 or TRBV6-3, the J gene TRBJ2-5; D not resolved. The CDR3 is made up of 16 amino acids. Germline assignment: CDR1 MNHEY and CDR2 SVGEGT. V was pared by 6 bases and J by 2 bases, with 19 bases between. CDR3 amino acids: CASSPYTPGFQETQYF. In DNA form, the CDR3 reads TGTGCCAGCAGCCCCTACACCCCAGGTTTTCAAGAGACCCAGTACTTC.

CDR3 loop: CASSSVSGRGINYNEQFF. The CDR3 region has the DNA TGTGCCAGCAGCTCTGTTAGCGGGAGGGGGATTAACTACAATGAGCAGTTCTTC. The chain uses TRBV5-4 and TRBJ2-1, with 11 bases identical to TRBD2. The V gene end was trimmed by 3 bases and the J gene end by 3 bases; junction bases not matched to a gene: 11. The germline gives CDR1 SGHNT, CDR2 YYREEE (reference sequence). The CDR3 sequence is 18 residues long.

The rearrangement links TRBV6-5 to TRBJ1-2; TRBD1 is a possible D gene (5 bases). The CDR3 length is 13 residues. Per germline, CDR1 MNHEY and CDR2 SVGAGI. V was trimmed by 5 bases and J by 8 bases, leaving 15 bases between them. CDR3 amino acids: CASSLDRSYGYTF. CDR3 DNA: TGTGCCAGCAGTCTCGACAGAAGCTACGGCTACACCTTC.

The J gene is TRBJ2-4, the V gene TRBV15, with TRBD2 matching 13 bases. The CDR3 is 19 amino acids. The germline CDR1 and CDR2 sequences are LNHNV and YYDKDF (reference sequence). V gave up 0 bases and J gave up 1 base; unmatched junction bases: 6. CDR3 DNA sequence: TGTGCCACCAGCAGAGATACTAGCGGGAGGGGGGTGGCCAAAAACATTCAGTACTTC. This encodes CATSRDTSGRGVAKNIQYF.

The V and J genes are TRBV30 and TRBJ2-3; the match to TRBD2 covers 11 bases. Germline V lookup: CDR1 GTSNPN, CDR2 SVGIG (reference sequence). V lost 0 bases to trimming and J lost 5 bases; unmatched junction nucleotides: 4. The CDR3 totals 15 residues. The CDR3 loop is CAWSVLAGAGDTQYF. CDR3 bases: TGTGCCTGGAGTGTACTAGCGGGAGCAGGAGATACGCAGTATTTT.

J is TRBJ2-1 and V is TRBV5-1; 13 bases map to TRBD2. V dropped 4 bases and J dropped 5; count of bases not matched to a gene: 6. This CDR3 comprises 16 residues. Per germline, CDR1 SGHRS and CDR2 YFSETQ. CDR3 protein: CASSTGLAGKDNEQFF. The DNA for the CDR3 is TGCGCCAGCAGCACGGGACTAGCGGGGAAAGACAATGAGCAGTTCTTC.

The sample holds a few counts of this clone. The V call is TRBV4-1, the J call TRBJ1-2; no definite D call. Germline V lookup: CDR1 MGHRA, CDR2 YSYEKL. V was cut by 1 base and J by 0 bases, with 6 bases left in between. The CDR3 covers 14 residues. CDR3 in amino acids: CASSQALTNYGYTF. In nucleotides, the CDR3 is TGCGCCAGCAGCCAAGCTTTAACTAACTATGGCTACACCTTC.

The chain couples TRBV23-1 to TRBJ1-1; weak D call: TRBD1 (5 bases). TRBV23-1 is an ORF, and what it does is uncertain. V was shortened by 8 bases and J by 0 bases, with 28 bases between the two germline ends. The CDR3 has 19 amino acids. CDR3 in amino acids: CASAWVSGTLEAMNTEAFF. The CDR3 DNA sequence: TGCGCCAGCGCCTGGGTGAGTGGGACCCTAGAGGCTATGAACACTGAAGCTTTCTTT.

J is TRBJ2-7 and V is TRBV2, with D maybe TRBD2 (5 bases). The CDR3 consists of 11 residues. From germline, CDR1 is SNHLY and CDR2 FYNNEI. The germline V and J ends were trimmed by 10 bases and 6 bases, with 13 bases remaining between them. CDR3 DNA sequence: TGTGCCAAGAGGGTTTTCGGCGAGCAGTACTTC. This translates into CAKRVFGEQYF.

J is TRBJ2-7 and V is TRBV6-1; D might be TRBD1 (5 bases). V was cut by 8 bases and J by 2 bases, with 13 bases left in between. CDR1 and CDR2 from the germline V gene are MNHNS and SASEGT. CDR3 length: 13 residues. CDR3 DNA: TGTGCCAGCCAACAGGCGATCACCTACGAGCAGTACTTC. Protein product: CASQQAITYEQYF.